This T cell receptor beta chain was retrieved from a study of immune cell composition in non-small cell lung cancer. Turning to the study itself: Histologic subtype was mainly adenocarcinoma or squamous cell carcinoma.

Study results and caveats: Dominant in vivo tumour-associated clones were not shown to share tumour-reactive sequences.

Germline loops: CDR1 SNHLY, CDR2 FYNNEI. The CDR3 totals 13 residues. The germline V and J ends were trimmed by 6 bases and 3 bases, with 10 bases remaining between them. Method: immunoSEQ multiplex PCR; TCRdb's copy keeps in-frame clones and lacks some. The sample carries about 3,900 clones, over 60% recorded once. Normal lung sampling was at least 3 cm from the tumour, as distant as possible. Concerning this clone itself: The antigen is not known.

This receptor was obtained from a human donor with non-small cell lung cancer. Sequenced material: non-adjacent lung tissue. The rearrangement uses TRBV2 and TRBJ2-3; D unresolved. The CDR3 reads CASRSTETDTQYF. In DNA form, the CDR3 reads TGTGCCAGCAGGTCAACAGAGACAGATACGCAGTATTTT.